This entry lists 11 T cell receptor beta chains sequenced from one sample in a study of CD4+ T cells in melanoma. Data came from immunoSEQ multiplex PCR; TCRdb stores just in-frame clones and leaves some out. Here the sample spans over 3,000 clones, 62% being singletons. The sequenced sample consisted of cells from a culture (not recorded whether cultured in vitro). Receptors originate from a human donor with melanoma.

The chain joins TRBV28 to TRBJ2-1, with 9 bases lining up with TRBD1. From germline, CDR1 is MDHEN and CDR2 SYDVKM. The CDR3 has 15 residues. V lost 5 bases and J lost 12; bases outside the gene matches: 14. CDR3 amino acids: CASSPPGQGKGRQFF. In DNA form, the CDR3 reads TGTGCCAGCAGTCCACCGGGACAGGGTAAGGGTAGGCAGTTCTTC. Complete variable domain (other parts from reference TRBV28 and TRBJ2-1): DVKVTQSSRYLVKRTGEKVFLECVQDMDHENMFWYRQDPGLGLRLIYFSYDVKMKEKGDIPEGYSVSREKKERFSLILESASTNQTSMYLCASSPPGQGKGRQFFGPGTRLTVL.

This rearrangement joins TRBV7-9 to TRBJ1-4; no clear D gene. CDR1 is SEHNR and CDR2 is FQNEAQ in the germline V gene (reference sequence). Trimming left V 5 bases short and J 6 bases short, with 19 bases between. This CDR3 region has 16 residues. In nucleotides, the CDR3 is TGTGCCAGCAGCCCCGGTAGGTCAGGCAGTCATGAAAAACTGTTTTTT. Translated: CASSPGRSGSHEKLFF.

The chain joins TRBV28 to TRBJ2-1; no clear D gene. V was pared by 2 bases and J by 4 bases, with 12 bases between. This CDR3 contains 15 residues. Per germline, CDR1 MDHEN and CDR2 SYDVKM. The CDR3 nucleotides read TGTGCCAGCAGTTTAAGAGCACTACTTTACAATGAGCAGTTCTTC. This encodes CASSLRALLYNEQFF.

For the CDR3, the DNA is TGTGCCAGCAGTTTCTCGAACACCGGGGAGCTGTTTTTT. Protein product: CASSFSNTGELFF. The V gene is TRBV27, the J gene TRBJ2-2; D remains unclear. The CDR3 is made up of 13 amino acids. V shed 3 bases and J shed 0 bases, with 2 bases lying between them. Germline values: CDR1 MNHEY, CDR2 SMNVEV (reference sequence).

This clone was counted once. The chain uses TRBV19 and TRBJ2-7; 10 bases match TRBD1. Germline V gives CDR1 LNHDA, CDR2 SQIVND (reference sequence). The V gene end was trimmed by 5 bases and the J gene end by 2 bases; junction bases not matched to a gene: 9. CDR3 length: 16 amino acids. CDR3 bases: TGTGCCAGTAGTGATGCACCCGGGACAGGGGCCTACGAGCAGTACTTC. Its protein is CASSDAPGTGAYEQYF.

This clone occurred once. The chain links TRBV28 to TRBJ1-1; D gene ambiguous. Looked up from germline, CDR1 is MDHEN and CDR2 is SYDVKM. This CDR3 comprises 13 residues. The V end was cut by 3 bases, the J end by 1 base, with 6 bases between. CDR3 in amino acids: CASSLTPNTEAFF. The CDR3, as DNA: TGTGCCAGCAGTTTGACACCGAACACTGAAGCTTTCTTT. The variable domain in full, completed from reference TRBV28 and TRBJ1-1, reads DVKVTQSSRYLVKRTGEKVFLECVQDMDHENMFWYRQDPGLGLRLIYFSYDVKMKEKGDIPEGYSVSREKKERFSLILESASTNQTSMYLCASSLTPNTEAFFGQGTRLTVV.

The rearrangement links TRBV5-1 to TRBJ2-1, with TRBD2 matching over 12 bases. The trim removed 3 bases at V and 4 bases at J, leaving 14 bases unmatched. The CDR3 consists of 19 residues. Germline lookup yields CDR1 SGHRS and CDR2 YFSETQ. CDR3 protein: CASSSPFTSGGIDYNEQFF. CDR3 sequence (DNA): TGCGCCAGCAGCTCGCCGTTTACTAGCGGGGGGATCGATTACAATGAGCAGTTCTTC.

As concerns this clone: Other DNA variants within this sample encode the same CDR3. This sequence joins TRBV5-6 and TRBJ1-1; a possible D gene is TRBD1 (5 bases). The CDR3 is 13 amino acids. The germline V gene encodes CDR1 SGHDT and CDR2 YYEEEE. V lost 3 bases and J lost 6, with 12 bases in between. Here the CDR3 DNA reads TGTGCCAGCAGCTGGAAAGGGGTCGCTGAAGCTTTCTTT. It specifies CASSWKGVAEAFF.

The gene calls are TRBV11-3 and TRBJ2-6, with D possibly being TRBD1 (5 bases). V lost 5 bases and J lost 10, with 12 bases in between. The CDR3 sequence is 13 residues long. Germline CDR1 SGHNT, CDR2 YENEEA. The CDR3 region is CASSQRGANVLTF. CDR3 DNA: TGTGCCAGCAGCCAAAGGGGCGCAAACGTCCTGACTTTC.

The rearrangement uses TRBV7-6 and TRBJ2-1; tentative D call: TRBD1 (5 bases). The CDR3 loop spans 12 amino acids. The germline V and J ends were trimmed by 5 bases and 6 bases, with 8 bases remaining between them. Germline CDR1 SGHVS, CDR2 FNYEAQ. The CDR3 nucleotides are TGTGCCAGCAGCCCAGGGTTCAATGAGCAGTTCTTC. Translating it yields CASSPGFNEQFF.

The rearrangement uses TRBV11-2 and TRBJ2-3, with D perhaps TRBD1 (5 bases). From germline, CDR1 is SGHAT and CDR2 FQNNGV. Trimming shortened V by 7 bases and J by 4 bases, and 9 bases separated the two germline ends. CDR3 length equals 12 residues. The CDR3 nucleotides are TGTGCCAGCAACCAAGGGGCAGATACGCAGTATTTT. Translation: CASNQGADTQYF.